The entry below describes one TCR beta chain. From germline, CDR1 is SGHAT and CDR2 FQDESV (reference sequence). The length of the CDR3 is 14 residues. V shed 3 bases and J 4 bases; nucleotides not matched to a gene: 4. How the authors handled the data: Estimation of nucleated cell counts was performed using reference gene primer amplification. Libraries were prepared by immunoSEQ multiplex PCR; TCRdb keeps only in-frame clonotypes and omits some of them. The DNA was the basis for D and trimming; V, J and clone size are from that table. The sample lists 55,000 to 65,000 clones, 87% occurring once. The source of the sample is a study of blood T cell repertoires in COVID-19. About the research overall: Spain, Italy and the United States supplied samples that represented acute and convalescent COVID-19. In each case, the material was cDNA or gDNA derived from T cells, B-cell-depleted T cells, or PBMCs.

Sequencing used peripheral blood. The chain has TRBV11-1 and TRBJ2-7; 9 bases map to TRBD2. The clonotype was recovered from a human donor with acute or convalescent COVID-19. The donor label of this sample is uncertain. CDR3 bases: TGTGCCAGCAGCTTTAGCGGGAGTGGGTACGAGCAGTACTTC. Residues: CASSFSGSGYEQYF.